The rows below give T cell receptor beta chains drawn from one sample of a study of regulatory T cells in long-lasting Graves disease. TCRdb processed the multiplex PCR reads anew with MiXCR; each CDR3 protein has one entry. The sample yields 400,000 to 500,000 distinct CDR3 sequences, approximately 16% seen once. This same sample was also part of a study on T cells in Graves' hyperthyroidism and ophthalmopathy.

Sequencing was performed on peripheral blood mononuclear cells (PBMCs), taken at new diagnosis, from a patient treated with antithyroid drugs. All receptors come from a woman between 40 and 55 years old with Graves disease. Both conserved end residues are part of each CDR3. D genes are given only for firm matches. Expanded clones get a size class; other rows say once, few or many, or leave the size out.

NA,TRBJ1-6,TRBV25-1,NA,TGTGCCAGCAGTGTGCGGAAATATAATTCACCCCTCCACTTT,CASSVRKYNSPLHF
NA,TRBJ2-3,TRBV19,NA,TGTGCCAGTACACTGGGCAGCACAGATACGCAGTATTTT,CASTLGSTDTQYF
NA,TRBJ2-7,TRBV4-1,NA,TGCGCCAGCAGCCAAGAAGGCCCGGGTAACTACGAGCAGTACTTC,CASSQEGPGNYEQYF
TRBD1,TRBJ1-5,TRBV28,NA,TGTGCCAGCAACCCCGGCGGGACAGGCTATCAGCCCCAGCATTTT,CASNPGGTGYQPQHF
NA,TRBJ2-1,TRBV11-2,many,TGTGCCAGCAGCCCGATGGGGGACGGTGAGCAGTTCTTC,CASSPMGDGEQFF
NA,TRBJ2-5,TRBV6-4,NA,TGTGCCAGCAGTGACTCGTCGGGGGTCTTGGAGACCCAGTACTTC,CASSDSSGVLETQYF
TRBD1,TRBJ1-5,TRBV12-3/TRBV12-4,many,TGTGCCAGCAGTTTCCACAGGGGGCGTCTTAGCAATCAGCCCCAGCATTTT,CASSFHRGRLSNQPQHF
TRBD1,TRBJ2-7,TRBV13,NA,TGTGCCAGCAGCCATACCGGGACAGGGGTGTACGAGCAGTACTTC,CASSHTGTGVYEQYF
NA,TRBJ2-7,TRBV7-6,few,TGTGCCAGCAGCTTAGAACAGGGTTACGAGCAGTACTTC,CASSLEQGYEQYF
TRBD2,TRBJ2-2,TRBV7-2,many,TGTGCCAGCAGCTTATCCGGGGGGTCCGTCGGGGAGCTGTTTTTT,CASSLSGGSVGELFF
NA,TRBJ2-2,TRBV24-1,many,TGTGCCACCAGTGATTTTGGACAGACCACCGGGGAGCTGTTTTTT,CATSDFGQTTGELFF
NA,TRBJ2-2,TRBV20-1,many,TGCAGTGCTAGAGATCCGGGACGCGAATCCGGGGAGCTGTTTTTT,CSARDPGRESGELFF
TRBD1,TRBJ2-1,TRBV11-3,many,TGTGCCAGCAGCAATAGGCCGGACAGGGGCTACAATGAGCAGTTCTTC,CASSNRPDRGYNEQFF
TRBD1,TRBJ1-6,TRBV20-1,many,TGCAGTGCGCCGGACAGGGTTGGCTCCTATAATTCACCCCTCCACTTT,CSAPDRVGSYNSPLHF
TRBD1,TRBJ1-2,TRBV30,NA,TGTGCCTGGAGTTCCGGGACAGGGAACTATGGCTACACCTTC,CAWSSGTGNYGYTF
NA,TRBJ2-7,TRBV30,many,TGTGCCTGGAGTAGACGGGATCCCTACGAGCAGTACTTC,CAWSRRDPYEQYF
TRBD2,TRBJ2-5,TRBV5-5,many,TGTGCCAGCAGGGGGTCTAGCGGGCGGGAGACCCAGTACTTC,CASRGSSGRETQYF
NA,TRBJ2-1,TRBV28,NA,TGTGCCAGCAGCAACAAGGGTCCGACAGGTCTGAATCCCGCGGTCTTC,CASSNKGPTGLNPAVF
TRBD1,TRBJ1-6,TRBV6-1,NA,TGTGCCAGCAGCGAACAGGGGTCCTATAATTCACCCCTCCACTTT,CASSEQGSYNSPLHF
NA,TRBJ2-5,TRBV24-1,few,TGTGCCACCAGTGCCCCTGACTCGGAGACCCAGTACTTC,CATSAPDSETQYF
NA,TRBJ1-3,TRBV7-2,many,TGTGCCAGCAGCGTCGAACAGGGTTGGGGAAACACCATATATTTT,CASSVEQGWGNTIYF
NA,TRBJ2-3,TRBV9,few,TGTGCCAGCAGCGTACTGGGGAACACAGATACGCAGTATTTT,CASSVLGNTDTQYF
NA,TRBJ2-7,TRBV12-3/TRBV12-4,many,TGTGCCAGCAGCCTTACAGGGAGCGGGGAGCAGTACTTC,CASSLTGSGEQYF
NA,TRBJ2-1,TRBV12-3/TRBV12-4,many,TGTGCCAGCAGTGAGGATGGGGGATCCTACAATGAGCAGTTCTTC,CASSEDGGSYNEQFF
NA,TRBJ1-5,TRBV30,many,TGTGCCTGGAATGGTTGGGGCGTGGATCAGCCCCAGCATTTT,CAWNGWGVDQPQHF
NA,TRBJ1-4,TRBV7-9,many,TGTGCCAGCAGCACAAGTACAGGGATGGGGGATGAAAAACTGTTTTTT,CASSTSTGMGDEKLFF
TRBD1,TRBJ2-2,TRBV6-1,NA,TGTGCCAGCAGTCAACACAGGGGTCTCCCCGGGGAGCTGTTTTTT,CASSQHRGLPGELFF
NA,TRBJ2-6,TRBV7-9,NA,TGTGCCAGCAGCCAAGGGGCCCAGCCCTTCTCTGGGGCCAACGTCCTGACTTTC,CASSQGAQPFSGANVLTF
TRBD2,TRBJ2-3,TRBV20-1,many,TGCAGTGCGGAGAAGCGGGCGGGAGGGCCAGATACGCAGTATTTT,CSAEKRAGGPDTQYF
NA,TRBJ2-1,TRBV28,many,TGTGCCAGCAGCGTCGCGACAGCCCAGTTATTCTTC,CASSVATAQLFF
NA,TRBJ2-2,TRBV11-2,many,TGTGCCAGCAGCCCCGGATCGCGGGAGCTGTTTTTT,CASSPGSRELFF
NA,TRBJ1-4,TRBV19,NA,TGTGCCAGCCAAGTGGTGACAGGAAATAATGAAAAACTGTTTTTT,CASQVVTGNNEKLFF
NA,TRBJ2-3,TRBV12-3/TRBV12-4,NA,TGTGCCAGCAGCCGGGCTGAAGATACGCAGTATTTT,CASSRAEDTQYF
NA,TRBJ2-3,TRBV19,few,TGTGCCAGTAGTATAGAGACAGGTTCCTCCGATACGCAGTATTTT,CASSIETGSSDTQYF
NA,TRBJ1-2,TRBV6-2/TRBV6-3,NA,TGTGCCAGCAGTTACCAGGGTATCGTTGATGGCTACACCTTC,CASSYQGIVDGYTF
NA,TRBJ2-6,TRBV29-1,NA,TGCAGCGTCCTTCAAGCCTCTGGGGCCAACGTCCTGACTTTC,CSVLQASGANVLTF
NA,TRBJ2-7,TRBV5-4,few,TGTGCCAGCAGCTTGGAATTGGGTGGGAACTACGAGCAGTACTTC,CASSLELGGNYEQYF
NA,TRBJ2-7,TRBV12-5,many,TGTGCTAGTGGTTTGGGACAGACTCCCTACGAGCAGTACTTC,CASGLGQTPYEQYF
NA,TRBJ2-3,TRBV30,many,TGTGCCTGGAGCAGAGACCAGAGCACAGATACGCAGTATTTT,CAWSRDQSTDTQYF
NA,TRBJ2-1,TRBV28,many,TGTGCCAGCAGCTTAGTCTATGAGCAGTTCTTC,CASSLVYEQFF